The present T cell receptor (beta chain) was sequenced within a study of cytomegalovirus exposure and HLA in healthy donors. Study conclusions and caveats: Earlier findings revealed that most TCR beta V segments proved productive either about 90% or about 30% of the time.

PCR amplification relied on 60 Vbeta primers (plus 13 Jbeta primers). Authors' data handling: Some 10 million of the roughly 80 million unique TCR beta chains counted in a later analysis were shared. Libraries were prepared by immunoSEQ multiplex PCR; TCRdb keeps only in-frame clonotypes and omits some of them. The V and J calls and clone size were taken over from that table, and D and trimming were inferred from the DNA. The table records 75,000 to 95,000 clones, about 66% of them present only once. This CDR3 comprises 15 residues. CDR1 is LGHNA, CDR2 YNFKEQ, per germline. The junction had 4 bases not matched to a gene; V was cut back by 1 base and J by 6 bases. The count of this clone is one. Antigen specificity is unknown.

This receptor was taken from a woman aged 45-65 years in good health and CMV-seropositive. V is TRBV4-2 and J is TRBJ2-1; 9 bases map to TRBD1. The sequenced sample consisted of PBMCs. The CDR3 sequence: CASSQGTGELNEQFF. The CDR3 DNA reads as TGTGCCAGCAGCCAAGGGACAGGGGAGCTCAATGAGCAGTTCTTC.